The 23 T cell receptor beta chains below come from one sample, sequenced in a study of blood T cells in healthy people across ages. A second PCR of roughly 6 to 12 cycles used a sample-barcoded 5' primer and a J-beta primer mix. MiXCR was run by TCRdb on the 5' RACE reads, yielding one entry per CDR3 protein. The repertoire holds around 800,000 distinct CDR3 sequences, with 25% to 30% as singletons. This same sample was also taken into another study, of T cells of mothers and their children.

The material sequenced was blood. These receptors were collected from a boy younger than 18 in good health.

This clonotype was seen a handful of times. The gene calls are TRBV6-5 and TRBJ2-6, with D unclear. V lost 4 bases and J lost 4, with 11 bases in between. The germline V gene has CDR1 MNHEY and CDR2 SVGAGI. The CDR3 runs 15 residues. CDR3 sequence: CASSLVRSGANVLTF. The CDR3, as DNA: TGTGCCAGCAGTTTGGTCCGGTCCGGGGCCAACGTCCTGACTTTC.

This clonotype was detected only a few times. The chain employs TRBV6-6 and TRBJ1-5; no firm D call. Trimming took 6 bases from V and 11 from J, leaving 14 bases between them. The germline V gene encodes CDR1 MNHNY and CDR2 SVGAGI (reference sequence). CDR3 length equals 12 residues. The CDR3 DNA is TGTGCCAGCAGCCCCCCGGGTTGGACCCAGCATTTT. Protein: CASSPPGWTQHF.

The CDR3 nucleotides read TGTGCCAGTAAGCCCTGGGAAGACCAAGAGACCCAGTACTTC. Amino acid sequence: CASKPWEDQETQYF. The chain is built from TRBV19 and TRBJ2-7; D gene uncertain. TRBJ2-5 explains the end of the DNA better; the J call may be wrong. CDR3 length: 14 amino acids. CDR1 is LNHDA, CDR2 SQIVND, per germline (reference sequence).

The chain has TRBV29-1 and TRBJ2-6, with no clear D. Germline V gene data show CDR1 as SQVTM and CDR2 as ANQGSEA. V lost 7 bases to trimming and J lost 2 bases, with 9 bases between them. The length of the CDR3 is 13 residues. The CDR3 coding sequence is TGCAGCGGAGCAATGGCTGGGGCCAACGTCCTGACTTTC. Translating gives CSGAMAGANVLTF.

This clonotype was observed a few times. The chain couples TRBV15 to TRBJ2-3; 7 bases match TRBD1. Germline CDR1 reads LNHNV; CDR2 reads YYDKDF (reference sequence). The CDR3 totals 16 residues. The V and J ends lost 3 bases and 2 bases, in that order; junction bases with no gene match: 8. CDR3 sequence: CATSREVDRATDTQYF. Here the CDR3 DNA reads TGTGCCACCAGCAGGGAAGTAGACAGGGCCACAGATACGCAGTATTTT.

Only a few counts were recorded for this clonotype. V gene TRBV10-3 combines with J gene TRBJ1-4; tentatively, D is TRBD1 (6 bases). The CDR3 loop spans 14 amino acids. Germline V gene lookup returns CDR1 ENHRY and CDR2 SYGVKD. V was shortened by 3 bases and J by 1 base, with 6 bases between the two germline ends. The CDR3, as DNA: TGTGCCATCAGTGAACAGGGAACTAATGAAAAACTGTTTTTT. It is translated as CAISEQGTNEKLFF.

This clonotype has a handful of counts. For the CDR3, the DNA is TGTGCCAGCAGCTTAAACGGACAGGGGGCTTACAATGAGCAGTTCTTC. Translation gives CASSLNGQGAYNEQFF. The chain joins TRBV7-3 to TRBJ2-1; 11 bases are a match to TRBD1. In germline, CDR1 is SGHTA, CDR2 FQGTGA. Trimming at V came to 1 base and at J to 4 bases, leaving 3 bases not matched to a gene. The CDR3 contains 16 residues.

The genes are TRBV28 and TRBJ2-5; 12 bases agree with TRBD2. The V and J ends lost 7 bases and 5 bases, in that order; junction bases with no gene match: 5. The CDR3 is made up of 14 amino acids. From germline, CDR1 is MDHEN and CDR2 SYDVKM. CDR3 nucleotide sequence: TGTGCCAGCACAGGACTAGCGGGGAGGGAGACCCAGTACTTC. It yields the protein CASTGLAGRETQYF.

The chain uses TRBV6-6 and TRBJ2-5; the D is unclear. The CDR3 spans 14 residues. CDR1 and CDR2 (germline): MNHNY, SVGAGI (reference sequence). V lost 4 bases to trimming and J lost 2 bases, with 11 bases between them. CDR3 loop: CASSSLSSQETQYF. CDR3 DNA sequence: TGTGCCAGCAGTTCCCTCTCCTCACAAGAGACCCAGTACTTC.

This sequence joins TRBV20-1 and TRBJ2-1; the match to TRBD2 covers 8 bases. The J call is uncertain, as TRBJ2-5 better fits the DNA end. Germline V gene sequence: CDR1 DFQATT, CDR2 SNEGSKA (reference sequence). This CDR3 comprises 13 residues. The CDR3 sequence: CSASERGRETQYF. CDR3 DNA sequence: TGCAGTGCTAGCGAGCGGGGGAGGGAGACCCAGTACTTC.

This sequence joins TRBV10-3 and TRBJ2-1; TRBD2 aligns across 7 bases. Trimming cost V 0 bases and J 8 bases; bases outside gene matches: 7. Germline V gene data show CDR1 as ENHRY and CDR2 as SYGVKD. The CDR3 extends over 15 amino acids. CDR3 DNA sequence: TGTGCCATCAGTGAGTCTGGGGGGGGGACTGATGAGCAGTTCTTC. Translation gives CAISESGGGTDEQFF.

A few counts support this clonotype. The chain combines TRBV7-2 with TRBJ2-2, with D perhaps matching TRBD1 (5 bases). Trimming removed 6 bases at V and 1 base at J, with 9 bases between. Germline lookup yields CDR1 SGHTA and CDR2 FQGNSA. This CDR3 is 14 amino acids long. DNA for the CDR3: TGTGCCAGCAGGTTTCAGGGGAACACCGGGGAGCTGTTTTTT. Protein product: CASRFQGNTGELFF. Combining the CDR3 with reference TRBV7-2 and TRBJ2-2 gives the whole variable domain GAGVSQSPSNKVTEKGKDVELRCDPISGHTALYWYRQSLGQGLEFLIYFQGNSAPDKSGLPSDRFSAERTGGSVSTLTIQRTQQEDSAVYLCASRFQGNTGELFFGEGSRLTVL.

This chain's CDR3 is CASSAQGIANEKLFF. CDR3 in DNA: TGTGCCAGCAGCGCTCAGGGTATCGCTAATGAAAAACTGTTTTTT. This chain connects TRBV7-9 to TRBJ1-4, with a possible D match to TRBD1 (5 bases). Looked up from germline, CDR1 is SEHNR and CDR2 is FQNEAQ (reference sequence). The CDR3 covers 15 residues. Between the trimmed V and J ends, which lost 5 bases and 3 bases, there was a span of 13 bases.

V gene TRBV6-6 combines with J gene TRBJ2-1, with TRBD2 matching 9 bases. CDR3 length: 17 amino acids. The trim removed 0 bases at V and 1 base at J, leaving 4 bases unmatched. Germline CDR1 is MNHNY and CDR2 is SVGAGI (reference sequence). The CDR3 DNA reads TGTGCCAGCAGTTACTCGATCAGCGGGAGGTCCTACAATGAGCAGTTCTTC. Translated: CASSYSISGRSYNEQFF.

CDR3 nucleotides: TGTGCCAGCAGCTTCGGGACAGGGAGTATTGAAGCTTTCTTT. This gives the protein CASSFGTGSIEAFF. V is TRBV7-2 and J is TRBJ1-1; 9 bases line up with TRBD1. The CDR3 loop spans 14 amino acids. Germline V lookup: CDR1 SGHTA, CDR2 FQGNSA. The J segment lost 7 bases and the V segment lost 3 bases, leaving 6 bases of the junction unmatched.

The V and J genes are TRBV20-1 and TRBJ2-1; the match to TRBD1 covers 7 bases. The end of the DNA is better explained by TRBJ2-7, so the J call may be wrong. Germline V gives CDR1 DFQATT, CDR2 SNEGSKA (reference sequence). This CDR3 has 15 residues. This CDR3 reads CSASLPSDRAYEQYF. The CDR3 nucleotides are TGCAGTGCTAGCCTTCCATCCGACAGGGCCTACGAGCAGTACTTC.

The chain is built from TRBV11-2 and TRBJ1-6; the match to TRBD1 covers 8 bases. The V segment lost 1 base and the J segment 9 bases; nucleotides outside the gene matches: 5. Germline-derived CDR1 and CDR2 are SGHAT and FQNNGV. The CDR3 is 15 amino acids. CDR3 DNA sequence: TGTGCCAGCAGCTTAGGGGCAGGGGGCAGTTCACCCCTCCACTTT. Translating it yields CASSLGAGGSSPLHF. The full variable domain, its missing parts supplied by reference TRBV11-2 and TRBJ1-6, is EAGVAQSPRYKIIEKRQSVAFWCNPISGHATLYWYQQILGQGPKLLIQFQNNGVVDDSQLPKDRFSAERLKGVDSTLKIQPAKLEDSAVYLCASSLGAGGSSPLHFGNGTRLTVT.

The table lists this clonotype with a few counts. This rearrangement joins TRBV5-1 to TRBJ2-3, with D perhaps matching TRBD1 or TRBD2 (5 bases each). V was clipped by 7 bases and J by 0 bases, with 15 bases between them. Germline V gives CDR1 SGHRS, CDR2 YFSETQ. The CDR3 is 15 residues long. This chain's CDR3 is CASSRDPGSTDTQYF. CDR3 sequence (DNA): TGCGCCAGCTCCCGGGACCCTGGGAGCACAGATACGCAGTATTTT. The full variable domain, completed using reference TRBV5-1 and TRBJ2-3, is KAGVTQTPRYLIKTRGQQVTLSCSPISGHRSVSWYQQTPGQGLQFLFEYFSETQRNKGNFPGRFSGRQFSNSRSEMNVSTLELGDSALYLCASSRDPGSTDTQYFGPGTRLTVL.

The chain is built from TRBV29-1 and TRBJ1-2, with 9 bases identical to TRBD1. Germline CDR1 and CDR2: SQVTM and ANQGSEA. This CDR3 has 13 amino acids. The J segment lost 8 bases and the V segment lost 6 bases, leaving 10 bases of the junction unmatched. As DNA, the CDR3 is TGCAGCGTCCTGACAGGGGGAGGTGGCGGCTACACCTTC. It translates to CSVLTGGGGGYTF.

The chain employs TRBV9 and TRBJ2-1; no reliable D call. Deletions cut 0 bases from V and 0 bases from J, with 22 bases between. Germline CDR1 and CDR2: SGDLS and YYNGEE. This CDR3 has 20 residues. CDR3 bases: TGTGCCAGCAGCGTAGCTACGACTGGCAGGCAGGTGAGCTCCTACAATGAGCAGTTCTTC. Translated, it gives CASSVATTGRQVSSYNEQFF. The full variable domain, in which reference TRBV9 and TRBJ2-1 provide the parts outside the CDR3, is DSGVTQTPKHLITATGQRVTLRCSPRSGDLSVYWYQQSLDQGLQFLIQYYNGEERAKGNILERFSAQQFPDLHSELNLSSLELGDSALYFCASSVATTGRQVSSYNEQFFGPGTRLTVL.

The chain combines TRBV5-1 with TRBJ2-1, with 8 bases fitting TRBD1. The CDR3 is made up of 17 amino acids. Losses at the gene ends were 3 bases for V and 3 bases for J; bases not matched to a gene: 11. Germline V lookup: CDR1 SGHRS, CDR2 YFSETQ. As DNA, the CDR3 is TGCGCCAGCAGCTCGACGACTACGGGACAGGTCTACAATGAGCAGTTCTTC. Translating it yields CASSSTTTGQVYNEQFF.

Points on this clonotype: A read error may produce the germline difference seen at one junction end. The chain combines TRBV13 with TRBJ2-7; 7 bases are a match to TRBD2. This CDR3 is 14 amino acids long. The germline CDR1 and CDR2 sequences are PRHDT and FYEKMQ (reference sequence). The CDR3 coding sequence is TGTGCCGGCAGCGGGATTGGGGGGGACTACGAGCAGTACTTC. Translation gives CAGSGIGGDYEQYF.

This clonotype was found a few times. At one of its ends the junction is not consistent with the germline gene, which may arise from a read error. The chain carries TRBV19 and TRBJ2-3; D possibly matches TRBD1 or TRBD2 (5 bases each). The CDR3 consists of 18 residues. Germline V CDR1 and CDR2: LNHDA, SQIVND (reference sequence). CDR3 DNA sequence: TGTGCCGGTAGTAAGGACCCCCTGGGGGTGCGGAGCACAGATACGCAGTATTTT. Translating gives CAGSKDPLGVRSTDTQYF. Based on the CDR3 plus reference TRBV19 and TRBJ2-3, the full variable domain is DGGITQSPKYLFRKEGQNVTLSCEQNLNHDAMYWYRQDPGQGLRLIYYSQIVNDFQKGDIAEGYSVSREKKESFPLTVTSAQKNPTAFYLCAGSKDPLGVRSTDTQYFGPGTRLTVL.